Each of the 14 T cell receptor beta chains below was sequenced from the same sample in a study of monozygotic twins with inflammatory bowel disease. Following a re-call of the 5' RACE reads, TCRdb has one entry per CDR3 protein and lacks DNA. Reported are approximately 330,000 distinct CDR3 sequences; the ten largest clones contain around 2%. Input material: blood. The receptors were sampled from a human donor with ulcerative colitis or Crohn's disease, or a healthy co-twin of an affected twin (not recorded which).

This chain uses TRBV20-1 with TRBJ2-3; TCRdb reports TRBD2, a call that lacks DNA to check it against. CDR1 and CDR2 from the germline V gene are DFQATT and SNEGSKA (reference sequence). This CDR3 comprises 13 residues. The CDR3 protein is CSARVAGGNTQYF.

The J gene is TRBJ1-1, the V gene TRBV29-1. The CDR3 has 12 amino acids. CDR1 SQVTM and CDR2 ANQGSEA come from the germline V gene. The CDR3 region is CSVPILRGLAFF.

This chain joins TRBV5-1 and TRBJ2-3; TCRdb reports TRBD1, a call that lacks DNA to check it against. Germline V lookup: CDR1 SGHRS, CDR2 YFSETQ. This CDR3 region has 16 residues. CDR3 amino acids: CASSLGRDTQTDTQYF.

V is TRBV15 and J is TRBJ2-3; the D call from TCRdb, TRBD2, cannot be confirmed without DNA. Germline lookup yields CDR1 LNHNV and CDR2 YYDKDF (reference sequence). CDR3 length: 14 amino acids. The CDR3 here is CATSRVAGVDTQYF.

V gene TRBV5-1 combines with J gene TRBJ2-1. This CDR3 region has 12 residues. Germline assignment: CDR1 SGHRS and CDR2 YFSETQ. The CDR3 region is CASSLSRNEQFF.

The rearrangement uses TRBV19 and TRBJ1-1. Germline loops: CDR1 LNHDA, CDR2 SQIVND (reference sequence). This CDR3 spans 15 amino acids. CDR3 protein: CASRPDAIEDTEAFF.

The rearrangement links TRBV7-3 to TRBJ2-1; the TCRdb D gene call, TRBD1, has no DNA to confirm it. CDR3 length: 14 residues. From germline, CDR1 is SGHTA and CDR2 FQGTGA. CDR3: CASSFGQGEWEQFF.

The chain uses TRBV2 and TRBJ1-5; TCRdb's assignment of TRBD1 cannot be checked, as there is no DNA. The CDR3 runs 14 residues. CDR1 and CDR2 from the germline V gene are SNHLY and FYNNEI. This CDR3 is CASSGGDPAEPQHF.

The V and J genes are TRBV19 and TRBJ1-4; with no DNA, the TCRdb D assignment of TRBD1 cannot be verified. CDR1 LNHDA and CDR2 SQIVND come from the germline V gene (reference sequence). CDR3 size: 16 residues. This CDR3 reads CASSMGGDRVNEKLFF.

This CDR3 reads CASSQDTLVGTGDTGELFF. The chain combines TRBV14 with TRBJ2-2; there is no DNA to check the TCRdb D call of TRBD1. Germline CDR1 reads SGHDN; CDR2 reads FVKESK. The CDR3 totals 19 residues.

The chain employs TRBV20-1 and TRBJ2-7; TCRdb designates TRBD1, a call that cannot be tested without DNA. The germline gives CDR1 DFQATT, CDR2 SNEGSKA (reference sequence). CDR3 size: 15 residues. CDR3: CSARDPGRGGYEQYF.

V is TRBV15 and J is TRBJ2-7; the TRBD2 assignment by TCRdb is unverifiable without DNA. The germline gives CDR1 LNHNV, CDR2 YYDKDF (reference sequence). The length of the CDR3 is 16 residues. The CDR3: CATSRDGGSQVGEQYF. The full variable domain, its missing parts supplied by reference TRBV15 and TRBJ2-7, is DAMVIQNPRYQVTQFGKPVTLSCSQTLNHNVMYWYQQKSSQAPKLLFHYYDKDFNNEADTPDNFQSRRPNTSFCFLDIRSPGLGDTAMYLCATSRDGGSQVGEQYFGPGTRLTVT.

The rearrangement uses TRBV5-5 and TRBJ2-3; TCRdb lists TRBD1, though no DNA is available to test this call. The germline gives CDR1 SGHKS, CDR2 YYEKEE (reference sequence). The CDR3 totals 17 residues. The CDR3 sequence is CASSSVTGTGGPDTQYF.

The V and J genes are TRBV7-2 and TRBJ1-2; absent DNA, TCRdb's TRBD1 call cannot be checked. The CDR3 length is 15 residues. CDR1 and CDR2 from the germline V gene are SGHTA and FQGNSA. CDR3 sequence reads: CASSLNRVTNYGYTF.